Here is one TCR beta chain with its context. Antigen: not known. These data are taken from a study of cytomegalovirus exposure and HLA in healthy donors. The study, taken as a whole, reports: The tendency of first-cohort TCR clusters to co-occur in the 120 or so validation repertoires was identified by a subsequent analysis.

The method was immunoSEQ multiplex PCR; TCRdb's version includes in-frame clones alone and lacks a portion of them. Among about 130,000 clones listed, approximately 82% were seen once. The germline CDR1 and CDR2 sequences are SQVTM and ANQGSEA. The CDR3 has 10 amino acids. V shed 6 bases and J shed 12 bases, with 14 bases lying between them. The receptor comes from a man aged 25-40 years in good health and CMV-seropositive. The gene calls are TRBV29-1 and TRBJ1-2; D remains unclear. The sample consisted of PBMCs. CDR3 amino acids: CSVSAVFDTF. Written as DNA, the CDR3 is TGCAGCGTCTCCGCGGTATTCGACACCTTC.